This T cell receptor beta chain is drawn from a study of T-cell reconstitution after alpha-beta-depleted transplantation in children. CDR3 size: 16 residues. Germline values: CDR1 MDHEN, CDR2 SYDVKM. V was pared by 1 base and J by 5 bases, with 8 bases of the junction left unmatched. The table lists this clonotype with many counts. Preparation of the TCRbeta library used unique molecular identifiers. TCRdb re-called the PCR reads with MiXCR, one entry per CDR3 protein. This repertoire shows approximately 250,000 distinct CDR3 sequences, 20% to 30% found once; its top ten account for less than 3.5%. V is TRBV28 and J is TRBJ1-2; 9 bases are a match to TRBD1. The receptor's source is a girl aged 2-10 years with Fanconi anemia, due to receive a stem cell transplant. The sample was PBMCs, taken before TCRalphabeta/CD19-depleted stem cell transplant. The DNA for the CDR3 is TGTGCCAGCAGTTTATTTCTCGGACAGGGGCGATATGGCTACACCTTC. It specifies CASSLFLGQGRYGYTF.